The 2 T cell receptor beta chains below were found in one sample sequenced in a study of identical twins (dated by TCRdb to about 2016). The library was obtained by 5' RACE. TCRdb records Illumina HiSeq 2000 as the sequencer. The public reads were reprocessed in TCRdb via fastp at Q25 and MiXCR, keeping in-frame beta chains. Under each unique CDR3 protein, matching rows form one entry showing the most common genes and DNA. The sample records hundreds of thousands of distinct CDR3 sequences, about 8.9% of which are singletons. The ten most abundant clones make up about 2.1% of the sample. In addition, the sample was reused for a study of yellow fever vaccine responses in identical twins.

Sequenced input: memory (CD45RO+) T cells sorted from blood. What this sample's cell subset or site label stands for: CD45RO+ enriched T cells. The source of these receptors is a woman younger than 35 in good health.

This clonotype occurred a few times. CDR3 residues: CATSRDFSAGTEAFF. CDR3 nucleotides: TGTGCCACCAGCAGAGACTTCAGTGCGGGCACTGAAGCTTTCTTT. The gene calls are TRBV15 and TRBJ1-1; D unresolved. Germline V gives CDR1 LNHNV, CDR2 YYDKDF (reference sequence). The V gene lost 0 bases and the J gene lost 4 bases, with 12 bases spanning the gap. This CDR3 spans 15 amino acids.

This clonotype came up a few times. The chain recombines TRBV2 with TRBJ2-1; TRBD2 aligns across 8 bases. Germline CDR1 is SNHLY and CDR2 is FYNNEI. Losses at the gene ends were 7 bases for V and 1 base for J; bases not matched to a gene: 12. CDR3 length: 17 amino acids. The CDR3 DNA is TGTGCCAGCACCCACACGGGGGGGGGGCCTTCCTACAATGAGCAGTTCTTC. Residues: CASTHTGGGPSYNEQFF.